Presented here are 3 T cell receptor beta chains from one specimen sequenced in a study of cytomegalovirus exposure and HLA in healthy donors (dated 2017 in TCRdb). Receptor amplification or capture employed the immunoSEQ multiplex PCR assay. The multiplex PCR relied on a mix of 60 forward primers for TCR Vbeta segments and 13 reverse primers for TCR Jbeta segments. TCRdb holds this immuneACCESS table with in-frame rearrangements only. Some clones are missing; in checked studies, unresolved V genes explain under half, and the rest has no known cause. The sample contains 100,000 to 150,000 clones, roughly 63% of them found a single time. Of the sample, roughly 1.6% is held by the ten largest clones. The sample consisted of PBMCs. These receptors came from a man aged 25-45 years in good health and CMV-seropositive.

The chain carries TRBV10-3 and TRBJ2-7; 11 bases are a match to TRBD2. CDR3 length: 16 amino acids. Germline loops: CDR1 ENHRY, CDR2 SYGVKD. V lost 6 bases and J lost 0; bases outside the gene matches: 7. The CDR3 here is CAIRGTSGRSSYEQYF. The CDR3 DNA reads TGTGCCATCAGGGGGACTAGCGGACGATCCTCCTACGAGCAGTACTTC.

The CDR3 DNA sequence: TGTGCCTGGAAAGGGCCCACAGGGTCCTACGAGCAGTACTTC. Its translation is CAWKGPTGSYEQYF. This chain connects TRBV30 to TRBJ2-5; maybe TRBD1 (6 bases). The J call is in doubt because the DNA end fits TRBJ2-7 better. The length of the CDR3 is 14 residues. The V gene's germline CDR1 is GTSNPN and CDR2 SVGIG (reference sequence).

The chain combines TRBV9 with TRBJ2-2, with 12 bases identical to TRBD2. Germline values: CDR1 SGDLS, CDR2 YYNGEE. V was pared by 2 bases and J by 8 bases, with 7 bases of the junction left unmatched. The CDR3 length is 16 residues. The CDR3 reads CASSVLLAGGIGELFF. CDR3 in DNA: TGTGCCAGCAGCGTGCTACTAGCGGGAGGAATTGGGGAGCTGTTTTTT.